The next 13 T cell receptor beta chains were all read from a single sample in a study of cytomegalovirus exposure and HLA in healthy donors. This PCR relied on a set of 60 Vbeta primers and 13 Jbeta primers. Data came from immunoSEQ multiplex PCR; TCRdb stores just in-frame clones and leaves some out. The sample holds roughly 96,000 clones, 60% to 75% seen once. The sequenced material came from PBMCs. These receptors all stem from a woman in her 70s in good health and CMV-seropositive.

The chain has TRBV10-2 and TRBJ2-1; D is possibly TRBD1 (5 bases). Germline assignment: CDR1 WSHSY and CDR2 SAAADI. The CDR3 has 12 residues. V lost 3 bases and J lost 7, with 7 bases in between. The CDR3 DNA is TGCGCCAGCAGTGACAGGGAAAATGAGCAGTTCTTC. Translated: CASSDRENEQFF.

The rearrangement links TRBV5-1 to TRBJ2-3, with a weak D call TRBD2 (7 bases). The CDR3 has 16 residues. Germline lookup yields CDR1 SGHRS and CDR2 YFSETQ. The V and J ends lost 4 bases and 3 bases respectively, with 18 bases between them. The CDR3 sequence: CASSPKGGDLTDTQYF. The CDR3 DNA is TGCGCCAGCAGCCCCAAGGGGGGGGATCTAACAGATACGCAGTATTTT.

This clone was recorded only once. The CDR3 DNA is TGCGCCAGCCTTCCCCAGGGCCTAACCCAAGAGACCCAGTACTTC. Amino acid sequence: CASLPQGLTQETQYF. J is TRBJ2-5 and V is TRBV5-1; perhaps TRBD1 as D (5 bases). V dropped 7 bases and J dropped 1 base, with 17 bases sitting between them. The CDR3 runs 15 residues. CDR1 is SGHRS, CDR2 YFSETQ, per germline.

CDR3 bases: TGTGCCAGCAGCGTAGCTGCGGGGGGAGCTGGAAAAGCTTTCTTT. Translated, it gives CASSVAAGGAGKAFF. The V gene is TRBV9, the J gene TRBJ1-1, with D tentatively TRBD1 (5 bases). Germline lookup yields CDR1 SGDLS and CDR2 YYNGEE. This CDR3 has 15 residues. Trimming removed 0 bases at V and 9 bases at J, with 18 bases between.

The gene calls are TRBV11-3 and TRBJ2-5, with TRBD1 as a possible D gene (6 bases). CDR1 and CDR2 (germline): SGHNT, YENEEA. The CDR3 sequence is 14 residues long. V lost 1 base, J lost 5 bases, and 11 bases lay in between. The CDR3 DNA is TGTGCCAGCAGCTTAGCGGGAAGGGGGGAGACCCAGTACTTC. Translating gives CASSLAGRGETQYF.

The chain combines TRBV7-2 with TRBJ1-1, with 8 bases fitting TRBD1. Looked up from germline, CDR1 is SGHTA and CDR2 is FQGNSA. With 5 bases clipped from V and 2 bases from J, the junction kept 10 bases outside the gene matches. The CDR3 runs 16 residues. The CDR3: CASSPLRTGPNTEAFF. The DNA of the CDR3 is TGTGCCAGCAGCCCACTAAGGACAGGGCCAAACACTGAAGCTTTCTTT. Full variable domain (rest looked up from reference TRBV7-2 and TRBJ1-1): GAGVSQSPSNKVTEKGKDVELRCDPISGHTALYWYRQSLGQGLEFLIYFQGNSAPDKSGLPSDRFSAERTGGSVSTLTIQRTQQEDSAVYLCASSPLRTGPNTEAFFGQGTRLTVV.

The chain couples TRBV6-1 to TRBJ2-2; D might be TRBD2 (5 bases). Between the trimmed V and J ends, which lost 4 bases and 4 bases, there was a span of 10 bases. Germline CDR1 is MNHNS and CDR2 is SASEGT. The CDR3 is made up of 14 amino acids. CDR3 DNA: TGTGCCAGCAGTGTAACGGACTTCACCGGGGAGCTGTTTTTT. Its protein is CASSVTDFTGELFF.

The V call is TRBV28, the J call TRBJ2-7; 11 nucleotides agree with TRBD2. Looked up from germline, CDR1 is MDHEN and CDR2 is SYDVKM. The length of the CDR3 is 15 residues. The V and J ends lost 2 bases and 3 bases, in that order; junction bases with no gene match: 3. CDR3 nucleotides: TGTGCCAGCAGTTTAGGACTAGCGGGCTACTACGAGCAGTACTTC. Translating it yields CASSLGLAGYYEQYF.

V is TRBV29-1 and J is TRBJ2-3, with 7 bases that match TRBD1. Germline CDR1 and CDR2: SQVTM and ANQGSEA. With V trimmed by 4 bases and J by 3 bases, 10 bases remained unmatched. CDR3 size: 15 residues. The chain's CDR3 is CSVVFTGQTTDTQYF. In DNA, the CDR3 is TGCAGCGTTGTATTTACGGGACAGACAACAGATACGCAGTATTTT.

The chain couples TRBV28 to TRBJ1-5; tentatively, D is TRBD1 (5 bases). The CDR3 is 19 amino acids. Germline V CDR1 and CDR2: MDHEN, SYDVKM. V was clipped by 4 bases and J by 2 bases, with 24 bases between them. CDR3 nucleotides: TGTGCCAGCAGTTACTCGGGGGGAGGACGATATATTCGCAATCAGCCCCAGCATTTT. The encoded protein is CASSYSGGGRYIRNQPQHF.

This chain links TRBV30 with TRBJ2-2; 10 bases match TRBD2. CDR1 GTSNPN and CDR2 SVGIG come from the germline V gene (reference sequence). The CDR3 length is 18 residues. V lost 4 bases and J lost 3; bases outside the gene matches: 14. CDR3 sequence reads: CAWITNPGLAHYTGELFF. In DNA form, the CDR3 reads TGTGCCTGGATAACTAATCCGGGACTAGCGCACTACACCGGGGAGCTGTTTTTT.

The V gene is TRBV5-1, the J gene TRBJ1-3; 10 bases map to TRBD1. The CDR3 has 15 amino acids. Per germline, CDR1 SGHRS and CDR2 YFSETQ. Trimming removed 4 bases from V and 2 bases from J; junction bases left unmatched: 3. Written as DNA, the CDR3 is TGCGCCAGCAGCCCCGGGACAGGGGCTGGAAACACCATATATTTT. Its protein product is CASSPGTGAGNTIYF. Complete variable domain (other parts from reference TRBV5-1 and TRBJ1-3): KAGVTQTPRYLIKTRGQQVTLSCSPISGHRSVSWYQQTPGQGLQFLFEYFSETQRNKGNFPGRFSGRQFSNSRSEMNVSTLELGDSALYLCASSPGTGAGNTIYFGEGSWLTVV.

This clone occurred a few times. In nucleotides, the CDR3 is TGTGCCAGCAGCGTATCTCCGGGGGGGCAACAGCCCCAGCATTTT. It translates to CASSVSPGGQQPQHF. The chain carries TRBV9 and TRBJ1-5; D may be TRBD1 (6 bases). The CDR3 has 15 residues. The V end lost 1 base, the J end lost 7 bases, and 15 bases lay between the germline ends. Germline CDR1 SGDLS, CDR2 YYNGEE.